This T cell receptor beta chain derives from a study of T cells in Graves' hyperthyroidism and ophthalmopathy (dated by TCRdb to between 2018 and 2021). Study-wide context: Peripheral blood samples were taken at the time of initial diagnosis, prior to any treatment. To identify TCR V-J signatures that set the groups apart, the researchers used a discovery cohort of 100 patients, made up of about 44 with Graves' ophthalmopathy and about 55 with stable Graves' hyperthyroidism. Whether ophthalmopathy could be predicted prospectively was tested in an independent validation cohort made up of fewer than 20 hyperthyroidism patients plus 17 patients who later progressed to ophthalmopathy. The approximately 95 discovery patients were divided at random into training and test sets in a 7:3 ratio. In six Graves' hyperthyroidism patients, the study also compared T-cell repertoires from thyroid tissue with T-cell repertoires from blood. Once sampling was done, hyperthyroidism patients were given methimazole at a starting dose of 30 mg daily, whereas ophthalmopathy patients were given high-dose intravenous methylprednisolone. The paper describes TCR Vbeta CDR3 sequencing of more than 120 peripheral blood samples, made up of 43 ophthalmopathy patients, 70 to 75 hyperthyroidism patients and some 17 progressor patients. Study-level results and caveats: In validation, the model predicted progression to ophthalmopathy a median of about 6.8 months before onset, with approximately 71% sensitivity and 72.22% specificity. Blood samples also contained most of the expanded thyroid clonotypes (frequency above 0.001), which suggests that blood repertoires may reflect thyroid immune responses. Sample size was not statistically predetermined, and blinding of investigators to group allocation was not performed. A model built on a 13 V-J signature distinguished ophthalmopathy from stable hyperthyroidism, reaching 85% to 90% sensitivity and about 81% specificity in cross-validation and 80%/75% in testing.

As regards this clonotype: No antigen is known for it. There are no base qualities to consult, and no much larger clone falls within one base.

TCR beta CDR3 regions were amplified from RNA transcripts. The first round of RT-PCR for the TCR CDR3 was performed with the HTBI primer set and the Qiagen OneStep RT-PCR kit. Libraries were constructed in a second round of multiplex PCR, after which size selection and purification were carried out. The libraries were sequenced on an Illumina HiSeq2000 using paired-end 100 bp reads. As for the authors' bioinformatics: SOAPnuke was used to process the raw data, with reads discarded if the reads contained adapters or uncalled bases, had a mean Phred below 15, or lacked an exact constant-primer or identifier match. COPE v1.2.5 was used to merge high-quality paired reads, and clonotypes were defined as unique nucleotide sequences. MiTCR v1.1 was used to align clonotypes to the IMGT TRBV, TRBD and TRBJ reference segments. Only V-J combinations with frequency above 0.0001, covering 99.2% of repertoires, were analysed. The TCS score was defined as the ratio of F50 (clonal expansion) to E x V (chaos), calculated using BLOSUM62-based TCRdist between CDR3 peptides within each V-J. Welch's t-statistics and random forest reduced 500 to 650 V-J features to 13, which were used in a naive Bayes classifier (R e1071). Thyroid-blood repertoire similarity was quantified with the Morisita-Horn index. In TCRdb, the public reads were trimmed at Q25 with fastp and aligned with MiXCR, with productive beta chains retained. Entries are consolidated by CDR3 protein sequence, retaining the most common genes and DNA. TCRdb, not the authors, supplied the V and J calls. Present in this sample are 750,000 to 950,000 distinct CDR3 sequences, approximately 40% of which were seen just once. The top ten clonotypes cover approximately 8.7% of the sample.

CDR1 and CDR2 are drawn from the germline V gene (reference sequence): LNHNV, YYDKDF. From the cysteine up to the phenylalanine, the CDR3 has a length of 14 residues. The retained sequence is limited to the CDR3, 42 bases, with the frame set at the first base. The junction shows trimming of 5 bases on V and 7 bases on J, plus 17 bases between the germline ends. Graves' hyperthyroidism was defined as stable when no progression to ophthalmopathy occurred over 18 months of follow-up. Hyperthyroidism patients were newly diagnosed, had a disease duration of under 2 months, and were aged 18 to 65 years. Any patient with an uncontrolled infection, another autoimmune disease, pregnancy or lactation was excluded. Clinical symptoms, serum thyroxine and TRAb, thyroid ultrasound, and orbital computed tomography formed the basis for the diagnoses. PBMCs were isolated from about 9.2 ml of fresh peripheral blood by Ficoll-Paque density gradient centrifugation. Total RNA was extracted using Trizol reagent, and RNA quality was assessed on an Agilent 2100 Bioanalyzer.

The clonotype was recovered from a man aged 18 to 29 with Graves' hyperthyroidism. Sequenced input: blood. The chain links TRBV15 with TRBJ1-1; the D gene remains uncertain. The encoded CDR3 is CATSFTRAANEAFF. The nucleotides are TGTGCCACCAGCTTCACGAGGGCCGCTAATGAAGCTTTCTTT. The variable domain in full, with residues beyond the CDR3 obtained from the reference TRBV15 and TRBJ1-1 genes, is DAMVIQNPRYQVTQFGKPVTLSCSQTLNHNVMYWYQQKSSQAPKLLFHYYDKDFNNEADTPDNFQSRRPNTSFCFLDIRSPGLGDTAMYLCATSFTRAANEAFFGQGTRLTVV.